The present TCR beta chain was sequenced within a study of low-dose radiotherapy and immunotherapy resistance in tumors. In this sample, this clonotype turned up many times. Priming of first-strand cDNA relied on TRAV- and TRBV-specific primers (covering alpha and beta chains). Over approximately 20 PCR cycles, TCRs were amplified from a constant-region primer and V-primer adapter. One entry per CDR3 protein, called by TCRdb with MiXCR from the reads. The table has about 82,000 distinct CDR3 sequences, approximately 17% seen once. Sample time point: before trial treatment. CDR3 size: 12 residues. Trimming removed 1 base at V and 5 bases at J, with 5 bases between. CDR1 and CDR2 (germline): KGHSH, LQKENI.

The input for sequencing was PBMCs, taken before treatment. This receptor was taken from a male donor with prostate cancer. This sequence joins TRBV18 and TRBJ2-5, with D unclear. The CDR3 here is CASSPLHETQYF. The CDR3 region has the DNA TGTGCCAGCTCACCACTCCACGAGACCCAGTACTTC. The full variable domain, completed using reference TRBV18 and TRBJ2-5, is NAGVMQNPRHLVRRRGQEARLRCSPMKGHSHVYWYRQLPEEGLKFMVYLQKENIIDESGMPKERFSAEFPKEGPSILRIQQVVRGDSAAYFCASSPLHETQYFGPGTRLLVL.